This T cell receptor beta chain was sequenced during a study of STAT3 mutations in large granular lymphocyte leukemia. Study at large: Over half of T-LGLL patients had one or more immunosuppressive regimens.

Roughly 39,000 productive templates were obtained per sample on average. Here immunoSEQ multiplex PCR was the method, and the copy in TCRdb shows in-frame clones only, minus some. The sample lists about 19,000 clones, approximately 90% occurring once. Study-wide results and caveats: In some patients, a small highly pathogenic clone possibly went undetected. At least one immunodominant TCR beta clonotype appeared in every T-cell large granular lymphocyte leukemia patient.

V lost 0 bases, J lost 6 bases, and 11 bases lay in between. The germline V gene encodes CDR1 MNHEY and CDR2 SVGAGI. CDR3 size: 14 residues. Comment on this clone: Its antigen is still unknown.

What was sequenced was peripheral blood mononuclear cells. V usage is TRBV6-5 and J usage is TRBJ1-1, with D possibly TRBD1 on 5 matching bases. The sequence was collected from a man in his sixties with T-cell large granular lymphocyte leukemia. Some clones in this sample may be carry-over from other donors' samples. The CDR3 is CASSYSTSGAEAFF. The CDR3 nucleotides are TGTGCCAGCAGTTACTCCACTTCGGGGGCTGAAGCTTTCTTT.